These 24 T cell receptor beta chains came from one sample sequenced in a study of T cell repertoires in aging, cancer and after chemotherapy. TCR beta rearrangements were amplified from peripheral blood genomic DNA. A mixed TRB-A/B primer pool amplified rearranged TRB by multiplex touch-down PCR. Each CDR3 protein gets one entry after TCRdb re-called the multiplex PCR reads with MiXCR. Here the sample spans 7,000 to 9,500 distinct CDR3 sequences, less than 25% being singletons. Specimen: blood. These receptors originate from a human donor with a blood cancer. The donor label of this sample is uncertain.

This clonotype showed up many times. The rearrangement joins TRBV19 to TRBJ1-5, with 7 bases lining up with TRBD1. The CDR3 consists of 14 residues. The germline CDR1 and CDR2 sequences are LNHDA and SQIVND (reference sequence). Trimming took 6 bases from V and 4 from J; bases not matched to a gene: 6. The CDR3 loop is CASSLTGENQPQHF. Written as DNA, the CDR3 is TGTGCCAGTAGCCTTACAGGGGAAAATCAGCCCCAGCATTTT.

By share, this clonotype ranks as medium-sized. The CDR3 coding sequence is TGCAGCGTGCGGCAGTTACTGAACACTGAAGCTTTCTTT. Protein: CSVRQLLNTEAFF. The chain couples TRBV29-1 to TRBJ1-1, with no clear D. This CDR3 is built from 13 residues. The germline V gene encodes CDR1 SQVTM and CDR2 ANQGSEA. The V and J ends lost 6 bases and 0 bases respectively, with 11 bases between them. Full variable domain (remainder filled in from reference TRBV29-1 and TRBJ1-1): SAVISQKPSRDICQRGTSLTIQCQVDSQVTMMFWYRQQPGQSLTLIATANQGSEATYESGFVIDKFPISRPNLTFSTLTVSNMSPEDSSIYLCSVRQLLNTEAFFGQGTRLTVV.

This clonotype has a count of ten or more. The chain is built from TRBV12-3 or TRBV12-4 and TRBJ2-5; a possible D gene is TRBD2 (6 bases). The CDR3 has 14 residues. The V and J ends lost 7 bases and 4 bases respectively, with 16 bases between them. In DNA, the CDR3 is TGTGCCAGCACCCAACTAGCTGGGGGAGAGACCCAGTACTTC. It encodes CASTQLAGGETQYF.

This chain joins TRBV20-1 and TRBJ2-7; TRBD2 might be the D (7 bases). Trimming removed 6 bases at V and 2 bases at J, with 14 bases between. CDR1 and CDR2 (germline): DFQATT, SNEGSKA (reference sequence). This CDR3 contains 13 residues. The CDR3, as DNA: TGCAGTGCCCGGAGGGGGGGGACCTACGAGCAGTACTTC. It translates to CSARRGGTYEQYF.

The V call is TRBV7-9, the J call TRBJ2-7, with D perhaps matching TRBD1 (6 bases). Germline CDR1 and CDR2: SEHNR and FQNEAQ (reference sequence). This CDR3 comprises 15 residues. V lost 7 bases and J 5 bases, leaving 21 bases between the germline ends. Written as DNA, the CDR3 is TGTGCCAGCACCCCAGGCGTGGCAGGGGCGGACGAGCAGTACTTC. Translated: CASTPGVAGADEQYF.

The chain links TRBV7-9 to TRBJ2-1, with D possibly TRBD2 on 6 matching bases. CDR1 and CDR2 from the germline V gene are SEHNR and FQNEAQ (reference sequence). This CDR3 spans 14 amino acids. Trimming left V 2 bases short and J 7 bases short, with 12 bases between. In DNA form, the CDR3 reads TGTGCCAGCAGCTTACTAGCGCAGTTTAATGAGCAGTTCTTC. Its translation: CASSLLAQFNEQFF.

This clonotype is judged medium-sized (0.01 to 0.1%). The V gene is TRBV19, the J gene TRBJ2-5, with 11 bases fitting TRBD2. This CDR3 is built from 16 residues. V trimming: 2 bases; J trimming: 1 base; junction bases outside the gene matches: 3. Per germline, CDR1 LNHDA and CDR2 SQIVND (reference sequence). CDR3 coding DNA: TGTGCCAGTAGTATACTAGCGGGAGGCCTCCAAGAGACCCAGTACTTC. Translated, it gives CASSILAGGLQETQYF. Combining the CDR3 with reference TRBV19 and TRBJ2-5 gives the whole variable domain DGGITQSPKYLFRKEGQNVTLSCEQNLNHDAMYWYRQDPGQGLRLIYYSQIVNDFQKGDIAEGYSVSREKKESFPLTVTSAQKNPTAFYLCASSILAGGLQETQYFGPGTRLLVL.

In its sample, this clonotype was seen a few times. The chain recombines TRBV12-3 or TRBV12-4 with TRBJ1-2; possibly TRBD1 for D (5 bases). The V end lost 2 bases, the J end lost 8 bases, and 12 bases lay between the germline ends. The CDR3 loop spans 13 amino acids. The CDR3 nucleotides are TGTGCCAGCAGTTTAAAGGGACGTAGCGGCTACACCTTC. Translated, it gives CASSLKGRSGYTF.

This clonotype occurred a few times. The V gene is TRBV29-1, the J gene TRBJ1-1, with TRBD1 matching 10 bases. CDR3 length equals 14 residues. Per the germline V gene, CDR1 is SQVTM and CDR2 is ANQGSEA. V shed 6 bases, J shed 5 bases, and the junction held 9 bases outside the gene matches. CDR3 residues: CSVASTGGSTEAFF. The CDR3 DNA is TGCAGCGTGGCATCGACAGGGGGCAGTACTGAAGCTTTCTTT.

This sequence joins TRBV30 and TRBJ2-7, with 8 positions matching TRBD1. This CDR3 is 12 amino acids long. The V gene's germline CDR1 is GTSNPN and CDR2 SVGIG (reference sequence). With V trimmed by 4 bases and J by 4 bases, 3 bases remained unmatched. In DNA, the CDR3 is TGTGCCTGGAACAGGGGGGAATACGAGCAGTACTTC. Protein product: CAWNRGEYEQYF. The full variable domain, in which reference TRBV30 and TRBJ2-7 provide the parts outside the CDR3, is SQTIHQWPATLVQPVGSPLSLECTVEGTSNPNLYWYRQAAGRGLQLLFYSVGIGQISSEVPQNLSASRPQDRQFILSSKKLLLSDSGFYLCAWNRGEYEQYFGPGTRLTVT.

Judged by abundance, this clonotype is medium-sized. The chain couples TRBV6-2 or TRBV6-3 to TRBJ2-1; TRBD2 matches at 10 bases. The V segment lost 2 bases and the J segment 3 bases; nucleotides outside the gene matches: 4. The CDR3 has 16 residues. Germline V lookup: CDR1 MNHEY, CDR2 SVGEGT. The CDR3 is CASSYLAGVLYNEQFF. CDR3 coding DNA: TGTGCCAGCAGTTACCTAGCGGGAGTACTCTACAATGAGCAGTTCTTC.

This clonotype appeared many times. The genes are TRBV5-5 and TRBJ2-5; 7 bases match TRBD2. J lost 2 bases, V lost 1 base, and 11 bases had no gene match. The CDR3 spans 17 residues. CDR1 is SGHKS and CDR2 is YYEKEE in the germline V gene (reference sequence). CDR3 loop: CASSLKAWREKQETQYF. In nucleotides, the CDR3 is TGTGCCAGCAGCTTGAAGGCTTGGCGGGAGAAACAAGAGACCCAGTACTTC. The full variable domain, with the rest looked up from reference TRBV5-5 and TRBJ2-5, is DAGVTQSPTHLIKTRGQQVTLRCSPISGHKSVSWYQQVLGQGPQFIFQYYEKEERGRGNFPDRFSARQFPNYSSELNVNALLLGDSALYLCASSLKAWREKQETQYFGPGTRLLVL.

The chain uses TRBV18 and TRBJ1-5; no firm D call. The germline V gene has CDR1 KGHSH and CDR2 LQKENI. The V and J ends lost 0 bases and 6 bases respectively, with 3 bases between them. This CDR3 contains 12 residues. The CDR3 sequence: CASSPPGQPQHF. CDR3 DNA: TGTGCCAGCTCACCACCAGGTCAGCCCCAGCATTTT.

This clonotype has just a few counts. The chain has TRBV10-3 and TRBJ1-5, with D unclear. The germline V gene has CDR1 ENHRY and CDR2 SYGVKD. The CDR3 is made up of 12 amino acids. With 2 bases removed from V and 6 bases from J, the gap between germline ends came to 5 bases. In DNA form, the CDR3 reads TGTGCCATCAGTGAGGACCGTCAGCCCCAGCATTTT. Amino acids: CAISEDRQPQHF.

The V gene is TRBV24-1, the J gene TRBJ2-3, with 7 bases aligning to TRBD2. The germline V gene encodes CDR1 KGHDR and CDR2 SFDVKD. The CDR3 is made up of 16 amino acids. The V and J ends lost 3 bases and 0 bases, in that order; junction bases with no gene match: 5. CDR3 in amino acids: CATSDIGRESTDTQYF. CDR3 coding DNA: TGTGCCACCAGTGATATCGGGCGGGAGAGCACAGATACGCAGTATTTT.

V and J are TRBV7-9 and TRBJ1-6; TRBD1 aligns across 7 bases. Germline loops: CDR1 SEHNR, CDR2 FQNEAQ (reference sequence). With V trimmed by 4 bases and J by 8 bases, 2 bases remained unmatched. The length of the CDR3 is 13 residues. Here the CDR3 DNA reads TGTGCCAGCAGCTGGGGGACAGATTCACCCCTCCACTTT. Translation: CASSWGTDSPLHF.

Judged by abundance, this clonotype is medium-sized (0.01 to 0.1%). CDR3 residues: CASSFLLNTGELFF. DNA for the CDR3: TGTGCCAGCAGTTTCCTCTTGAACACCGGGGAGCTGTTTTTT. The chain carries TRBV6-5 and TRBJ2-2; D unresolved. V was pared by 4 bases and J by 1 base, with 7 bases between. In germline, CDR1 is MNHEY, CDR2 SVGAGI. The CDR3 has 14 amino acids.

By sample share, this clonotype is medium-sized (0.01 to 0.1%). This rearrangement joins TRBV29-1 to TRBJ2-3; 10 nucleotides match TRBD2. The CDR3 is 16 residues long. Germline values: CDR1 SQVTM, CDR2 ANQGSEA. The junction had 8 bases not matched to a gene; V was cut back by 1 base and J by 4 bases. The CDR3 DNA sequence: TGCAGCGTTGAAGGGGCTAGCGGGAGTTTCTCAGATACGCAGTATTTT. Residues: CSVEGASGSFSDTQYF.

Notes on this clonotype: A much larger clone differs from this one at a single base, so this may be a read error. This chain uses TRBV6-1 with TRBJ2-1; unclear D gene. CDR3 length equals 16 residues. Germline loops: CDR1 MNHNS, CDR2 SASEGT. The CDR3, as DNA: TGTTCCAGCAGTGAAGCACTCCGCTTTACATACAATGAGCAGTTCTTC. It specifies CSSSEALRFTYNEQFF.

CDR3 protein: CASSQTGLAGELFF. As DNA, the CDR3 is TGCGCCAGCAGTCAGACAGGGTTGGCCGGGGAGCTGTTTTTT. The V gene is TRBV10-2, the J gene TRBJ2-2, with TRBD1 matching 7 bases. After removal of 5 bases from V and 6 bases from J, the junction contained 6 bases not matched to a gene. The CDR3 has 14 residues. Germline V gene sequence: CDR1 WSHSY, CDR2 SAAADI.

This clonotype is deemed medium-sized. This chain joins TRBV6-5 and TRBJ2-1; TRBD1 matches at 7 bases. This CDR3 region has 15 residues. Germline-derived CDR1 and CDR2 are MNHEY and SVGAGI. Trimming removed 0 bases from V and 3 bases from J; junction bases left unmatched: 2. The CDR3 DNA reads as TGTGCCAGCAGTTACTCGGGGACAGTCTACAATGAGCAGTTCTTC. Its translation: CASSYSGTVYNEQFF.

This clonotype is a singleton in its sample. The genes are TRBV10-1 and TRBJ2-7; 12 bases match TRBD2. The J segment lost 6 bases and the V segment lost 10 bases, leaving 7 bases of the junction unmatched. This CDR3 region has 13 residues. Germline V CDR1 and CDR2: WNHNN, SYGVQD (reference sequence). Written as DNA, the CDR3 is TGCGCCACCCTGACTAGCGGGAGTTGCGAGCAGTACTTC. Translation: CATLTSGSCEQYF.

By share of the sample, this clonotype is medium-sized. The chain links TRBV18 to TRBJ2-3; either TRBD1 or TRBD2 may supply D (5 bases each). The CDR3 covers 16 residues. V dropped 3 bases and J dropped 6 bases, with 19 bases sitting between them. In germline, CDR1 is KGHSH, CDR2 LQKENI. CDR3 coding DNA: TGTGCCAGCTCACCCTTTAGGGGAGACCTCAGGGATACGCAGTATTTT. This encodes CASSPFRGDLRDTQYF.

This clonotype is termed medium-sized (0.01 to 0.1%). The V gene is TRBV29-1, the J gene TRBJ2-5; 9 nucleotides line up with TRBD2. The V segment lost 7 bases and the J segment 2 bases; nucleotides outside the gene matches: 11. Germline assignment: CDR1 SQVTM and CDR2 ANQGSEA. The CDR3 loop spans 15 amino acids. For the CDR3, the DNA is TGCAGCGCTAGACGACTAGCGGCTGAGCAAGAGACCCAGTACTTC. Encoded protein: CSARRLAAEQETQYF. Based on the CDR3 plus reference TRBV29-1 and TRBJ2-5, the full variable domain is SAVISQKPSRDICQRGTSLTIQCQVDSQVTMMFWYRQQPGQSLTLIATANQGSEATYESGFVIDKFPISRPNLTFSTLTVSNMSPEDSSIYLCSARRLAAEQETQYFGPGTRLLVL.